Following are 15 T cell receptor beta chains from one sample sequenced in a study of T-cell reconstitution after alpha-beta-depleted transplantation in children. A TCRbeta library incorporating unique molecular identifiers was prepared. TCRdb recomputed calls from the PCR reads with MiXCR, one row per CDR3 protein. The table shows just over 350,000 distinct CDR3 sequences, with roughly 14% occurring only once. Source: PBMCs, taken from the stem cell graft. The origin of the receptors is a human donor who donated a stem cell graft to a child with Fanconi anemia.

The V gene is TRBV4-3, the J gene TRBJ2-1, with 8 bases matching TRBD2. The CDR3 sequence is 15 residues long. V trimming: 2 bases; J trimming: 2 bases; junction bases outside the gene matches: 2. Per the germline V gene, CDR1 is LGHNA and CDR2 is YSLEER. This CDR3 reads CASSQRGGTYNEQFF. In nucleotides, the CDR3 is TGCGCCAGCAGCCAACGCGGGGGGACCTACAATGAGCAGTTCTTC.

The chain has TRBV29-1 and TRBJ2-7, with D unclear. The CDR3 runs 12 residues. Per the germline V gene, CDR1 is SQVTM and CDR2 is ANQGSEA. V lost 6 bases, J lost 0 bases, and 9 bases lay in between. The CDR3 DNA reads as TGCAGCGTAATAGGAAACTCCTACGAGCAGTACTTC. Translating it yields CSVIGNSYEQYF.

The chain couples TRBV5-1 to TRBJ2-3; the D gene is possibly TRBD1 (5 bases). V lost 0 bases and J 4 bases, leaving 9 bases between the germline ends. The CDR3 contains 14 residues. CDR1 and CDR2 (germline): SGHRS, YFSETQ. In DNA form, the CDR3 reads TGCGCCAGCAGCTTGGAGCAGGGCCCAGATACGCAGTATTTT. Its translation is CASSLEQGPDTQYF.

This clonotype was seen ten or more times. The chain links TRBV15 to TRBJ1-5; no clear D gene. Germline lookup yields CDR1 LNHNV and CDR2 YYDKDF (reference sequence). V lost 2 bases and J lost 3, with 2 bases in between. The CDR3 totals 12 residues. CDR3 region: CATSRYNQPQHF. CDR3 nucleotide sequence: TGTGCCACCAGCAGATACAATCAGCCCCAGCATTTT.

This clonotype showed up just a few times. The J gene is TRBJ1-6, the V gene TRBV5-1; D gene unclear. The CDR3 contains 15 residues. Trimming took 4 bases from V and 8 from J, leaving 16 bases between them. Germline lookup yields CDR1 SGHRS and CDR2 YFSETQ. CDR3 nucleotide sequence: TGCGCCAGCAGCCTCTGGGGTGACCGAGATTCACCCCTCCACTTT. It translates to CASSLWGDRDSPLHF.

This clonotype was observed a handful of times. The V call is TRBV7-9, the J call TRBJ2-3; D unclear. Per germline, CDR1 SEHNR and CDR2 FQNEAQ (reference sequence). The CDR3 contains 14 residues. Trimming left V 0 bases short and J 5 bases short, with 9 bases between. CDR3 in DNA: TGTGCCAGCAGCTTAGCAGGATGGGGAGATACGCAGTATTTT. This translates into CASSLAGWGDTQYF.

In this sample, this clonotype turned up many times. The chain is built from TRBV3-1 and TRBJ1-3; D not certain. Per the germline V gene, CDR1 is LGHDT and CDR2 is YNNKEL (reference sequence). Trimming stripped 2 bases from V and 2 bases from J, with 10 bases between. This CDR3 is 15 amino acids long. CDR3 bases: TGTGCCAGCAGCCAAACCGGGGATGCTGGAAACACCATATATTTT. Translation: CASSQTGDAGNTIYF.

This clonotype has more than one count but fewer than ten. The chain couples TRBV2 to TRBJ2-1; 10 bases agree with TRBD2. Germline values: CDR1 SNHLY, CDR2 FYNNEI. The CDR3 is 17 amino acids. With V trimmed by 6 bases and J by 4 bases, 12 bases remained unmatched. CDR3 nucleotide sequence: TGTGCCAGCAGGATTTCGCAGCGGGGGGGTTCTTACAATGAGCAGTTCTTC. Its protein product is CASRISQRGGSYNEQFF.

In the case of this clonotype: Since the CDR3 does not end with the conserved phenylalanine or tryptophan, this likely comes from a read error. The CDR3 spells CSASLEGGLGTEAFV. As DNA, the CDR3 is TGCAGTGCTAGTTTGGAGGGTGGTCTCGGGACTGAAGCTTTCGTT. The rearrangement joins TRBV20-1 to TRBJ1-1; D call uncertain. Trimming shortened V by 3 bases and J by 5 bases, and 19 bases separated the two germline ends. CDR3 size: 15 residues. The germline CDR1 and CDR2 sequences are DFQATT and SNEGSKA (reference sequence).

This clonotype was observed a handful of times. This chain uses TRBV30 with TRBJ2-7; D may be TRBD2 (6 bases). Germline V gene lookup returns CDR1 GTSNPN and CDR2 SVGIG (reference sequence). This CDR3 is 14 amino acids long. V was pared by 0 bases and J by 6 bases, with 15 bases between. DNA of the CDR3: TGTGCCTGGAGTGTAACCCTCTGGGGAGGCGAGCAGTACTTC. Translated: CAWSVTLWGGEQYF. Based on the CDR3 plus reference TRBV30 and TRBJ2-7, the full variable domain is SQTIHQWPATLVQPVGSPLSLECTVEGTSNPNLYWYRQAAGRGLQLLFYSVGIGQISSEVPQNLSASRPQDRQFILSSKKLLLSDSGFYLCAWSVTLWGGEQYFGPGTRLTVT.

This clonotype was seen at least ten times. CDR3: CASSLRLTSPLHF. In DNA form, the CDR3 reads TGTGCCAGCAGTTTACGATTGACTTCACCCCTCCACTTT. V is TRBV12-3 or TRBV12-4 and J is TRBJ1-6; D call uncertain. The CDR3 is 13 amino acids. V was shortened by 2 bases and J by 9 bases, with 8 bases between the two germline ends.

Worth noting for this clonotype: A single base separates this from a much larger clone, so it may be a read error. The conserved phenylalanine or tryptophan is not found at the CDR3 terminus, so this likely reflects a read error. CDR3 sequence (DNA): TGTGCCAGCAGTCGTTACAGGGAAGTTGGAAACACCATATATTAT. Protein product: CASSRYREVGNTIYY. The chain is built from TRBV6-1 and TRBJ1-3; D possibly corresponds to TRBD1 (6 bases). Germline assignment: CDR1 MNHNS and CDR2 SASEGT. The CDR3 is 15 residues long. The ends were cut back, 5 bases at V and 3 bases at J, with 14 bases in the middle.

This clonotype was found a few times. The chain recombines TRBV10-3 with TRBJ2-2; TRBD1 agrees at 7 bases. The germline V gene has CDR1 ENHRY and CDR2 SYGVKD. V dropped 6 bases and J dropped 1; count of bases not matched to a gene: 8. This CDR3 region has 16 residues. In DNA form, the CDR3 reads TGTGCCATCAGCTGGGACAGCTCCCTGAACACCGGGGAGCTGTTTTTT. This encodes CAISWDSSLNTGELFF.

This clonotype was picked up a small number of times. This chain joins TRBV5-1 and TRBJ1-4; the D is unclear. CDR1 is SGHRS, CDR2 YFSETQ, per germline. V dropped 1 base and J dropped 7 bases, with 5 bases sitting between them. This CDR3 has 12 amino acids. CDR3 coding DNA: TGCGCCAGCAGCTTGTATGGTGAAAAACTGTTTTTT. Translating it yields CASSLYGEKLFF.

This clonotype was seen only a few times. The chain is built from TRBV29-1 and TRBJ2-6; weak D call: TRBD1 (6 bases). The CDR3 runs to 13 residues. Germline V gene sequence: CDR1 SQVTM, CDR2 ANQGSEA. Trimming removed 8 bases from V and 7 bases from J, with 15 bases in between. DNA for the CDR3: TGCAGCATTGGACAGAGTAGTGCCAACGTCCTGACTTTC. It yields the protein CSIGQSSANVLTF. The variable domain in full, with the rest retrieved from reference TRBV29-1 and TRBJ2-6, is SAVISQKPSRDICQRGTSLTIQCQVDSQVTMMFWYRQQPGQSLTLIATANQGSEATYESGFVIDKFPISRPNLTFSTLTVSNMSPEDSSIYLCSIGQSSANVLTFGAGSRLTVL.